This T cell receptor beta chain derives from a study of blood T cell repertoires in COVID-19. This clone was observed a single time. Here immunoSEQ multiplex PCR was the method, and the copy in TCRdb shows in-frame clones only, minus some. The sample holds about 220,000 clones, about 80% seen once. V gave up 9 bases and J gave up 3 bases; unmatched junction bases: 5. The CDR3 covers 13 residues. The chain recombines TRBV12-3 or TRBV12-4 with TRBJ2-1, with 7 bases fitting TRBD1. The material sequenced was PBMCs or T cells enriched from blood (not recorded which). This receptor was obtained from a man aged 35 to 55 who had recovered from COVID-19. This chain's CDR3 is CASIRDSYNEQFF. The CDR3 bases are TGTGCCAGTATCCGGGACAGCTACAATGAGCAGTTCTTC.